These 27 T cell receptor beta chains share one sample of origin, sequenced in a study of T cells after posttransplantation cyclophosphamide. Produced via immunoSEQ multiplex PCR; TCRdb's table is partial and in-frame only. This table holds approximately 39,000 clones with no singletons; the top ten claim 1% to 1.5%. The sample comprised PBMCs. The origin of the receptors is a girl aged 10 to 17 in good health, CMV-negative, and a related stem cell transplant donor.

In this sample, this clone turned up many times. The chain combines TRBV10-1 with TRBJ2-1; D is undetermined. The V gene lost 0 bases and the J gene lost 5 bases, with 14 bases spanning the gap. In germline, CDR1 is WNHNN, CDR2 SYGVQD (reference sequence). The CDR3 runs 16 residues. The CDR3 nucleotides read TGCGCCAGCAGTGAGTCCCCCACAAACCACCACAATGAGCAGTTCTTC. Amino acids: CASSESPTNHHNEQFF.

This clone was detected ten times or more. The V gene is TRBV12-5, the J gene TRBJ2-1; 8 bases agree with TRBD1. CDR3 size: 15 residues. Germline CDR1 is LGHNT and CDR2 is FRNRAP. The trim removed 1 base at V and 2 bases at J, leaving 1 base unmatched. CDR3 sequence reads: CASGLGQGTYNEQFF. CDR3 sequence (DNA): TGTGCTAGTGGTTTGGGACAGGGGACCTACAATGAGCAGTTCTTC.

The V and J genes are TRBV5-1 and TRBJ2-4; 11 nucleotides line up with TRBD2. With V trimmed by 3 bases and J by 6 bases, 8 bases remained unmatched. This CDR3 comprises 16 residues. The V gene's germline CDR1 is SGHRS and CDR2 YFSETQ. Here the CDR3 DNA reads TGCGCCAGCAGCTCCTTAGCGGGAGGGCAGTCAAACATTCAGTACTTC. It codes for CASSSLAGGQSNIQYF.

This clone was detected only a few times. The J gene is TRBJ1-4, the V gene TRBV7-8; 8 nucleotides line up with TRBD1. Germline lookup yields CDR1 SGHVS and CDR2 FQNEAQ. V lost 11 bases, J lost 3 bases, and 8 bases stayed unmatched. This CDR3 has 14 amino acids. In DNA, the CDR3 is TGTGCCTCTCAGGACAGGGATCCTAATGAAAAACTGTTTTTT. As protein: CASQDRDPNEKLFF. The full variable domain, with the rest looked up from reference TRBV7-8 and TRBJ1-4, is GAGVSQSPRYKVAKRGQDVALRCDPISGHVSLFWYQQALGQGPEFLTYFQNEAQLDKSGLPSDRFFAERPEGSVSTLKIQRTQQEDSAVYLCASQDRDPNEKLFFGSGTQLSVL.

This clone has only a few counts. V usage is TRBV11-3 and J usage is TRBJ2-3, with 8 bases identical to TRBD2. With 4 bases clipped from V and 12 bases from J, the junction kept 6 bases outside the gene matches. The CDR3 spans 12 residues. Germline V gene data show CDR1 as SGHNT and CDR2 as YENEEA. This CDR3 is CASSWAGGPQYF. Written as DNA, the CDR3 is TGTGCCAGCAGCTGGGCGGGGGGCCCTCAGTATTTT.

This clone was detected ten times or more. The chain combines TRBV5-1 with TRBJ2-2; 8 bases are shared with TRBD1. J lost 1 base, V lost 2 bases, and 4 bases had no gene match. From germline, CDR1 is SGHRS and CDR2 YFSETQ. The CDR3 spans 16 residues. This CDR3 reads CASSFLTGVNTGELFF. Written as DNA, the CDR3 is TGCGCCAGCAGCTTTTTGACAGGGGTGAACACCGGGGAGCTGTTTTTT. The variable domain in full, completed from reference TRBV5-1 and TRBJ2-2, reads KAGVTQTPRYLIKTRGQQVTLSCSPISGHRSVSWYQQTPGQGLQFLFEYFSETQRNKGNFPGRFSGRQFSNSRSEMNVSTLELGDSALYLCASSFLTGVNTGELFFGEGSRLTVL.

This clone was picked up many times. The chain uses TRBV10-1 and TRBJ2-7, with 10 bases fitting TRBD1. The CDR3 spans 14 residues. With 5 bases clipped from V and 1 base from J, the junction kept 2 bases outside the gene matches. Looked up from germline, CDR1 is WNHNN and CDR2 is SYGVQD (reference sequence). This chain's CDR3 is CASSRDRGSYEQYF. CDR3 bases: TGCGCCAGCAGTCGGGACAGGGGATCCTACGAGCAGTACTTC.

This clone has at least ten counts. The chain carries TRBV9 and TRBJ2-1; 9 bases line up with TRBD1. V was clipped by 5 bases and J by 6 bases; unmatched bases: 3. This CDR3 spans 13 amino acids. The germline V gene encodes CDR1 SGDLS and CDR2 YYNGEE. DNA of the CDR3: TGTGCCAGCAGTGGGACAGGGAGCAATGAGCAGTTCTTC. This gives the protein CASSGTGSNEQFF.

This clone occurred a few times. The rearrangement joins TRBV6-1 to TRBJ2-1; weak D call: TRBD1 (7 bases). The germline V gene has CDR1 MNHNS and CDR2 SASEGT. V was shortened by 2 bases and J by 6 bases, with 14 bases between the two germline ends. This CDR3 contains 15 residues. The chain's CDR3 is CASSELAGGFNEQFF. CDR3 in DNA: TGTGCCAGCAGTGAATTGGCAGGGGGGTTCAATGAGCAGTTCTTC.

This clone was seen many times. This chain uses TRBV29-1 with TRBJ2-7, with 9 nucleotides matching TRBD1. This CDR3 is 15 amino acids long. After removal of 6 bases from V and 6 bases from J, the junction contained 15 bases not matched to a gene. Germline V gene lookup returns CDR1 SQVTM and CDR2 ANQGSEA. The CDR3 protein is CSVEIAGQGEGEQYF. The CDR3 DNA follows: TGCAGCGTCGAGATTGCGGGACAGGGTGAGGGCGAGCAGTACTTC.

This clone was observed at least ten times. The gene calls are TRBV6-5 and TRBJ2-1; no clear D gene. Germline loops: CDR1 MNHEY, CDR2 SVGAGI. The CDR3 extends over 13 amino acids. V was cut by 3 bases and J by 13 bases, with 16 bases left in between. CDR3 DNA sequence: TGTGCCAGCAGTTATCTGGATAAGAGACAACAGTTCTTC. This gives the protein CASSYLDKRQQFF.

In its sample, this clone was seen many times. As DNA, the CDR3 is TGCGCCAGCAGCCAAGATGGGGCTTCGACTTTCTTT. It translates to CASSQDGASTFF. This chain uses TRBV4-1 with TRBJ1-1; D perhaps matches TRBD1 (5 bases). The V gene's germline CDR1 is MGHRA and CDR2 YSYEKL. Trimming took 0 bases from V and 12 from J, leaving 11 bases between them. This CDR3 contains 12 residues.

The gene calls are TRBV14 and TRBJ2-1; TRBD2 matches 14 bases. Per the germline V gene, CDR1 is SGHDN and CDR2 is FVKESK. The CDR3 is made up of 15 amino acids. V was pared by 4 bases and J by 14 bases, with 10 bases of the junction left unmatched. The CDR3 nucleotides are TGTGCCAGCAGCCGCTCCGGGACTAGCGGGAGTAGGAAGTTCTTC. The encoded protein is CASSRSGTSGSRKFF.

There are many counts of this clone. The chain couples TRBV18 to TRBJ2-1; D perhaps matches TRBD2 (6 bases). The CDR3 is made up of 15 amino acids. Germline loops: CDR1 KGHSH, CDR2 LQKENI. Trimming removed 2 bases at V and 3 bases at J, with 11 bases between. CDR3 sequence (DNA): TGTGCCAGCTCACCATCGCGGGAATACTACAATGAGCAGTTCTTC. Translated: CASSPSREYYNEQFF.

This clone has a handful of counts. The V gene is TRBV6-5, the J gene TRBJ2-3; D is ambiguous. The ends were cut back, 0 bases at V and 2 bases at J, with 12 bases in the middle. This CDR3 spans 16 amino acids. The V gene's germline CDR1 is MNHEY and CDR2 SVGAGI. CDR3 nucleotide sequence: TGTGCCAGCAGTTACTCGGGCCAGATTCTCACAGATACGCAGTATTTT. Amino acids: CASSYSGQILTDTQYF.

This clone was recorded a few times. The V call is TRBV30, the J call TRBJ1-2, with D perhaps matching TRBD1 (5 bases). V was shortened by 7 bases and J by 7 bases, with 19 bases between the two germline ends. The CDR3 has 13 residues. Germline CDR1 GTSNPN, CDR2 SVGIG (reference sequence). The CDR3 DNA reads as TGTGCCTACCGGGGGGAGGGGAGGGCTGGCTACACCTTC. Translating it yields CAYRGEGRAGYTF. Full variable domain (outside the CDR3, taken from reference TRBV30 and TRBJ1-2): SQTIHQWPATLVQPVGSPLSLECTVEGTSNPNLYWYRQAAGRGLQLLFYSVGIGQISSEVPQNLSASRPQDRQFILSSKKLLLSDSGFYLCAYRGEGRAGYTFGSGTRLTVV.

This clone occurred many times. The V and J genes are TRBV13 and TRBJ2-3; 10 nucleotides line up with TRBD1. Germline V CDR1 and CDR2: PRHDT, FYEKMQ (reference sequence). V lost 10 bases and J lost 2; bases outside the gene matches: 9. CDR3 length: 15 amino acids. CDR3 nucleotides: TGTGCCACCCTTCAGACAGGGGGCCTCACAGATACGCAGTATTTT. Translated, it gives CATLQTGGLTDTQYF.

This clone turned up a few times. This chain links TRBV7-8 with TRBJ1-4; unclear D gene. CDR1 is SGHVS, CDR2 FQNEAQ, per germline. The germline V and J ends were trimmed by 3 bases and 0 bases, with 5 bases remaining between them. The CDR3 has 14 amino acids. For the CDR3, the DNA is TGTGCCAGCAGCTTCCGGGCAACTAATGAAAAACTGTTTTTT. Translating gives CASSFRATNEKLFF. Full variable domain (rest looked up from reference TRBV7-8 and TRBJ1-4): GAGVSQSPRYKVAKRGQDVALRCDPISGHVSLFWYQQALGQGPEFLTYFQNEAQLDKSGLPSDRFFAERPEGSVSTLKIQRTQQEDSAVYLCASSFRATNEKLFFGSGTQLSVL.

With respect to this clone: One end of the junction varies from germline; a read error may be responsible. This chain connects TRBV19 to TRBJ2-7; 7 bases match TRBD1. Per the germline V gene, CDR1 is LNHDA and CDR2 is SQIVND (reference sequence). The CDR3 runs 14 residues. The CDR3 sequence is CASSRDSNPYGQYF. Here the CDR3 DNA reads TGTGCCAGTAGCAGGGACAGCAATCCCTACGGGCAGTACTTC.

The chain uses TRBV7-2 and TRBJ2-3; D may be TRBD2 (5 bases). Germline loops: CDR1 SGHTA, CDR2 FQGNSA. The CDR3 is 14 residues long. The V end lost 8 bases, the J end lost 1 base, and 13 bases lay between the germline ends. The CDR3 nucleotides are TGTGCCAGCGCGGAGGATATTGGCACAGATACGCAGTATTTT. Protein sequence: CASAEDIGTDTQYF.

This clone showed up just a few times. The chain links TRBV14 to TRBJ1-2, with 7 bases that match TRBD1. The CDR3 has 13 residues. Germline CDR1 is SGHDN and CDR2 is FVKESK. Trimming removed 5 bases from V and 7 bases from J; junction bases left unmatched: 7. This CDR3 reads CASSLTGWSGYTF. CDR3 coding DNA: TGTGCCAGCAGCTTGACAGGGTGGAGTGGCTACACCTTC.

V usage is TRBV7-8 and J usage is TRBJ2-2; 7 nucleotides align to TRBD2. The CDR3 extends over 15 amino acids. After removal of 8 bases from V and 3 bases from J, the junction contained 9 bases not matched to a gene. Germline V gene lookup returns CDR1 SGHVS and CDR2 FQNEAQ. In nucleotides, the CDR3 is TGTGCCAGCGACGGCGGGAGATTGGACACCGGGGAGCTGTTTTTT. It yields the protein CASDGGRLDTGELFF.

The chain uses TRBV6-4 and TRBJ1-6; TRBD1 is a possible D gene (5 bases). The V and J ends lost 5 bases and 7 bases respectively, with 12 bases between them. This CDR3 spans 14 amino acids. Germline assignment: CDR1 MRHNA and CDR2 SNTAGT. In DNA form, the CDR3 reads TGTGCCAGCAGTCGACAGTTTGAGAATTCACCCCTCCACTTT. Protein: CASSRQFENSPLHF.

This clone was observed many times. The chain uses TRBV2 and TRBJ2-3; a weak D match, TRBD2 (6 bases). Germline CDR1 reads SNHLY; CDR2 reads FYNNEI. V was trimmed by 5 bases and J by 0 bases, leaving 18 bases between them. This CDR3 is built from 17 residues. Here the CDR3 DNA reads TGTGCCAGCAGTTCCCGAAACCTAGCGCTTAGCACAGATACGCAGTATTTT. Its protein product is CASSSRNLALSTDTQYF.

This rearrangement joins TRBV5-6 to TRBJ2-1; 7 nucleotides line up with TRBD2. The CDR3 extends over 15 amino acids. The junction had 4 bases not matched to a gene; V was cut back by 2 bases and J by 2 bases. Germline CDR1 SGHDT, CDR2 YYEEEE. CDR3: CASSLSSGAYNEQFF. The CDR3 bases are TGTGCCAGCAGCTTATCCAGCGGGGCCTACAATGAGCAGTTCTTC.

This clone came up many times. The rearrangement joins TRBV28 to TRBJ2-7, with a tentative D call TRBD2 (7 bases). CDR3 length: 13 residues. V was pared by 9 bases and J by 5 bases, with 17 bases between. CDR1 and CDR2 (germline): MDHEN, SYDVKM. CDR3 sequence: CASRSGGRNEQYF. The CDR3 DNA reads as TGTGCCAGTCGGTCGGGGGGCCGCAACGAGCAGTACTTC.

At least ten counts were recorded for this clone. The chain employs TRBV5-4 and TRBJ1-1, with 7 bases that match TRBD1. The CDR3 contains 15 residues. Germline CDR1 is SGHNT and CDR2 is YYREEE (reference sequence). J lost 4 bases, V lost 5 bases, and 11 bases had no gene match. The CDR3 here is CASSLPQGGSTEAFF. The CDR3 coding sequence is TGTGCCAGCAGTCTGCCCCAGGGGGGAAGCACTGAAGCTTTCTTT.